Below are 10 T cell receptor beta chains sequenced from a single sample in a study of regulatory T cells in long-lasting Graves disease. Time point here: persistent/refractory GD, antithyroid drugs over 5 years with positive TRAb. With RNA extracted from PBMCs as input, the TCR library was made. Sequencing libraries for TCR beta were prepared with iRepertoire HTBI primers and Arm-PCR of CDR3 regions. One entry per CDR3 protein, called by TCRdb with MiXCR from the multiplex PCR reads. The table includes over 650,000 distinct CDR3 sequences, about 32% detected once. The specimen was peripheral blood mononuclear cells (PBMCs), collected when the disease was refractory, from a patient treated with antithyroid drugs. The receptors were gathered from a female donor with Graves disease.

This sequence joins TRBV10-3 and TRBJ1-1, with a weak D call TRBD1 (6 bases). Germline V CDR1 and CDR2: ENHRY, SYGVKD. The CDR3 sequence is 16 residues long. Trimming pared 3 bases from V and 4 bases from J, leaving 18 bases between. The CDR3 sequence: CAISDRGARLSTEAFF. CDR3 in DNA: TGTGCCATCAGTGACCGGGGGGCGCGACTAAGCACTGAAGCTTTCTTT.

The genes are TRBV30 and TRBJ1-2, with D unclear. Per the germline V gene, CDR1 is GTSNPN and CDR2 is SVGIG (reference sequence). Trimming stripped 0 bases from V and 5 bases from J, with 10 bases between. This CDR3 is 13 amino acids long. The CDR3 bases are TGTGCCTGGAGTGTCTTGGGTGGTTATGGCTACACCTTC. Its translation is CAWSVLGGYGYTF.

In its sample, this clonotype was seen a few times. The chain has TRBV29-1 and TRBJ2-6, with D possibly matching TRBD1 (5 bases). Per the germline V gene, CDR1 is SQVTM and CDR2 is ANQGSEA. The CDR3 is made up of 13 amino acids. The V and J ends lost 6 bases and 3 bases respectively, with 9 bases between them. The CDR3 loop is CSVSRVGANVLTF. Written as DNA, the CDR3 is TGCAGCGTAAGCAGGGTTGGGGCCAACGTCCTGACTTTC. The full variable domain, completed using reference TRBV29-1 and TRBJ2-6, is SAVISQKPSRDICQRGTSLTIQCQVDSQVTMMFWYRQQPGQSLTLIATANQGSEATYESGFVIDKFPISRPNLTFSTLTVSNMSPEDSSIYLCSVSRVGANVLTFGAGSRLTVL.

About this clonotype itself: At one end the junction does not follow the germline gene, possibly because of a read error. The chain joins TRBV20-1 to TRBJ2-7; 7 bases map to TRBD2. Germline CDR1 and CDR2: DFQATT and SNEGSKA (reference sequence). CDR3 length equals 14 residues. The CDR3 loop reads CSARIQRGAYEQYF. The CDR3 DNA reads TGCAGCGCTAGAATCCAGCGGGGAGCCTACGAGCAGTACTTC.

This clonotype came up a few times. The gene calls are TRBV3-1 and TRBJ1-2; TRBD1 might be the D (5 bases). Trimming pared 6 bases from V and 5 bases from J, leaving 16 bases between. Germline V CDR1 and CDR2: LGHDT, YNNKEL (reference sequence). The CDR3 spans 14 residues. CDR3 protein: CASSPRDLQYGYTF. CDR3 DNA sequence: TGTGCCAGCAGTCCCCGGGACCTACAGTATGGCTACACCTTC.

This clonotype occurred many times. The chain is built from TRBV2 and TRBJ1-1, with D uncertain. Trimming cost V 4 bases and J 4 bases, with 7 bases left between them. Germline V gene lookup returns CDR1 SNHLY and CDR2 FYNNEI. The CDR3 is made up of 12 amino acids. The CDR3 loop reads CASSGAGTEAFF. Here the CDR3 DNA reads TGTGCCAGCAGTGGGGCCGGCACTGAAGCTTTCTTT. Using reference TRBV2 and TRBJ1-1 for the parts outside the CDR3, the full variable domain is EPEVTQTPSHQVTQMGQEVILRCVPISNHLYFYWYRQILGQKVEFLVSFYNNEISEKSEIFDDQFSVERPDGSNFTLKIRSTKLEDSAMYFCASSGAGTEAFFGQGTRLTVV.

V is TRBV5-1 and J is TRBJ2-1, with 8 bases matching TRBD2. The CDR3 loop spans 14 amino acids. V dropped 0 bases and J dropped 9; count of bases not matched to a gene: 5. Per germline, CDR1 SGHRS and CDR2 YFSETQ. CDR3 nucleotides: TGCGCCAGCAGCTTGGGGGGACTAGTGTTTGAGCAGTTCTTC. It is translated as CASSLGGLVFEQFF.

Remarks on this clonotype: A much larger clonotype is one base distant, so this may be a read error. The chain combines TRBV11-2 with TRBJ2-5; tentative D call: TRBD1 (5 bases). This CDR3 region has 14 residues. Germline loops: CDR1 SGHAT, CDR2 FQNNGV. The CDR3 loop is CASSLVQGEETQHF. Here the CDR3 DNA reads TGTGCCAGCAGCTTAGTGCAGGGTGAGGAGACCCAGCACTTC.

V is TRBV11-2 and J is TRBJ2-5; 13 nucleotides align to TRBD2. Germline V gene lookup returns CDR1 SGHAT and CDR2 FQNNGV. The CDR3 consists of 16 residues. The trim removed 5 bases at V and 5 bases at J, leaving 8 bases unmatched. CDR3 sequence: CASSPLAGGLGETQYF. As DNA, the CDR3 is TGTGCCAGCAGCCCACTAGCGGGAGGGCTCGGGGAGACCCAGTACTTC.

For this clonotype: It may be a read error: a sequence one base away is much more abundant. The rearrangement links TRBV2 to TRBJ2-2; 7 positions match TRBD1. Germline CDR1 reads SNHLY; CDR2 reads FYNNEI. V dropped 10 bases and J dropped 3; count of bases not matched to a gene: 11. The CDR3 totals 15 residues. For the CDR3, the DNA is TGTGCCAACACCCAGGGACAGACCGACACCGGGGAGCTGTTTTTT. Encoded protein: CANTQGQTDTGELFF.